This TCR beta chain was captured in a study of cytotoxic CD8 clonotypes in ibrutinib-treated CLL. V gave up 1 base and J gave up 3 bases, with 7 bases separating them. CDR3 size: 13 residues. CDR1 and CDR2 (germline): MGHRA, YSYEKL. This clone was seen only a few times. Measured with immunoSEQ multiplex PCR; TCRdb has only the in-frame clones, and not every one. The sample consists of almost 250,000 clones, roughly 74% of them appearing once. The material sequenced was PBMCs, taken after 24 months of ibrutinib treatment. V gene TRBV4-1 combines with J gene TRBJ2-7, with a weak D call TRBD1 (6 bases). The receptor was derived from a human donor with chronic lymphocytic leukemia. The chain's CDR3 is CASSQVGGYEQYF. CDR3 bases: TGCGCCAGCAGCCAAGTAGGGGGCTACGAGCAGTACTTC.